Listed below are T cell receptor beta chains from one sample, sequenced in a study of shared clonotypes between healthy human individuals. The method was immunoSEQ multiplex PCR; TCRdb's version includes in-frame clones alone and lacks a portion of them. The sample consists of 1.6 million or so clones, roughly 96% of them appearing once. Sequenced input: naive CD4+ T cells sorted from blood. The receptors shown here come from a man aged 25 to 45 in good health. CDR3s include the opening cysteine and the closing phenylalanine or tryptophan. A D gene is named only where the DNA matches it firmly. Clone size is not always given. Where it is, it says once, few, many or a class for expanded clones.

.	14	.	TRBV27	TRBJ2-6	TGTGCCAGCAGTGTATTCTCTGGGGCCAACGTCCTGACTTTC	CASSVFSGANVLTF
TRBD1	14	once	TRBV5-4	TRBJ2-7	TGTGCCAGCAGCCGACCGGGACAGAACTACGAGCAGTACTTC	CASSRPGQNYEQYF
.	15	.	TRBV19	TRBJ1-4	TGTGCCAGTAGTATCGGCGGGACACGGAATGAAAAACTGTTTTTT	CASSIGGTRNEKLFF
.	12	.	TRBV2	TRBJ2-3	TGTGCCAGCTTCGAGGGCAGAAGTACGCAGTATTTT	CASFEGRSTQYF
.	13	.	TRBV19	TRBJ2-5	TGTGCCAGTAGTATCTTGCGGGGAGAGACCCAGTACTTC	CASSILRGETQYF
.	10	.	TRBV25-1	TRBJ2-2	TGTGCCAGCAGTGCCGGGGAGCTGTTTTTT	CASSAGELFF
TRBD2	18	.	TRBV2	TRBJ2-7	TGTGCCAGCATCTCACAGTCTAGCGGGAGGGCTTTGTCCTACGAGCAGTACTTC	CASISQSSGRALSYEQYF
.	13	.	TRBV27	TRBJ2-7	TGTGCCAGCAGTTTCGGAGTCTCCTACGAGCAGTACTTC	CASSFGVSYEQYF
TRBD1	14	.	TRBV5-4	TRBJ2-1	TGTGCCAGCAGCTTCCGGACAGGGCGGGGTGAGCAGTTCTTC	CASSFRTGRGEQFF
.	12	.	TRBV7-6	TRBJ2-3	TGTGCCAGCAGACAAACCGGGGAGACGCAGTATTTT	CASRQTGETQYF
.	17	.	TRBV9	TRBJ2-7	TGTGCCAGCAGCGTCGGTGGGTCGCAGGGGAGTTGGTTTGAGCAGTACTTC	CASSVGGSQGSWFEQYF
.	13	.	TRBV11-2	TRBJ2-7	TGTGCCAGCAGCTTCCGGGACTTGCAAGAGCAGTACTTC	CASSFRDLQEQYF
.	11	.	TRBV2	TRBJ2-5	TGTGCCAGCAGTGTCCTGGAGACCCAGTACTTC	CASSVLETQYF
.	16	.	TRBV6-6	TRBJ2-1	TGTGCCAGCAATTATAACGGGGCTAGCTCCTACAATGAGCAGTTCTTC	CASNYNGASSYNEQFF
.	12	few	TRBV28	TRBJ1-2	TGTGCCAGCAGTTTAAGGCAGGGCGGCTACACCTTC	CASSLRQGGYTF
.	13	.	TRBV7-2	TRBJ2-7	TGTGCCAGCAGTCGTACTCGGTCCTACGAGCAGTACTTC	CASSRTRSYEQYF
.	15	.	TRBV19	TRBJ2-7	TGTGCCAGTAGTATCGGGGCGGGGGCCAACTACGAGCAGTACTTC	CASSIGAGANYEQYF
.	13	.	TRBV18	TRBJ1-2	TGTGCCAGCTCACCCGGACAGAACTATGGCTACACCTTC	CASSPGQNYGYTF
TRBD2	16	.	TRBV4-2	TRBJ2-1	TGTGCCAGCAGCCACCAAGCGGGAGGGACTTACAATGAGCAGTTCTTC	CASSHQAGGTYNEQFF
.	14	.	TRBV5-5	TRBJ1-2	TGTGCCAGCAGCTTGGTGGGGGGCAGTGGTGGCTACACCTTC	CASSLVGGSGGYTF
.	14	.	TRBV7-9	TRBJ1-4	TGTGCCAGCAGCTTTTTGGGTTCGAGCGAAAAACTGTTTTTT	CASSFLGSSEKLFF
TRBD2	16	.	TRBV28	TRBJ2-3	TGTGCCAGCAGTTACCGACTAGCGGGTAACACAGATACGCAGTATTTT	CASSYRLAGNTDTQYF
TRBD1	14	.	TRBV9	TRBJ2-2	TGTGCCAGCAGTAAAGGGGGCAAGAGCGGGGAGCTGTTTTTT	CASSKGGKSGELFF
.	12	few	TRBV6-5	TRBJ1-2	TGTGCCAGCAGTGAAAGGGCCTCTGGCTACACCTTC	CASSERASGYTF
.	12	.	TRBV6-1	TRBJ2-2	TGTGCCAGCAGTAAGAACACCGGGGAGCTGTTTTTT	CASSKNTGELFF
TRBD2	15	.	TRBV19	TRBJ2-3	TGTGCCAGTACCCGGGACGGGAGGGTAGGAGATACGCAGTATTTT	CASTRDGRVGDTQYF
.	14	.	TRBV9	TRBJ2-7	TGTGCCAGCAGCGTAGATTGGAGCTCCTACGAGCAGTACTTC	CASSVDWSSYEQYF
.	12	.	TRBV18	TRBJ2-3	TGTGCCAGCTCACCATCCGTCCGTACGCAGTATTTT	CASSPSVRTQYF
TRBD1	14	.	TRBV2	TRBJ1-1	TGTGCCAGCAGCAGACAGGGTTCGAACACTGAAGCTTTCTTT	CASSRQGSNTEAFF
TRBD2	15	.	TRBV7-9	TRBJ2-3	TGTGCCAGCAGCCAACTAGCGGGAGGGTCAGATACGCAGTATTTT	CASSQLAGGSDTQYF
.	16	.	TRBV5-6	TRBJ2-3	TGTGCCAGCAGCACGGGGACCCGGTTGGTCGCAGATACGCAGTATTTT	CASSTGTRLVADTQYF
TRBD1	14	once	TRBV6-1	TRBJ1-5	TGTGCCAGCAGTCCGGGACAGGAGAATCAGCCCCAGCATTTT	CASSPGQENQPQHF
.	12	.	TRBV29-1	TRBJ2-5	TGCAGCGCCCTAGTGGGCGGGGAGACCCAGTACTTC	CSALVGGETQYF
.	13	.	TRBV5-6	TRBJ2-5	TGTGCCAGCAGCTTGACCCACCAAGAGACCCAGTACTTC	CASSLTHQETQYF
.	14	.	TRBV29-1	TRBJ2-7	TGCAGCGCTTCTTGGACGGGCTCCGACTACGAGCAGTACTTC	CSASWTGSDYEQYF
.	14	.	TRBV30	TRBJ2-2	TGTGCCTGGGACACCCGCTTGGGCACCGGGGAGCTGTTTTTT	CAWDTRLGTGELFF
.	13	.	TRBV5-1	TRBJ2-3	TGCGCCAGCAGCTTGTTGGGATCAGATACGCAGTATTTT	CASSLLGSDTQYF
TRBD2	17	.	TRBV7-2	TRBJ2-2	TGTGCCAGCAGCTCGCCCGGGACTAACTTTGTCGCCGGGGAGCTGTTTTTT	CASSSPGTNFVAGELFF
.	16	.	TRBV4-3	TRBJ2-7	TGCGCCAGCAGCCAAGTAGACGGGGTCAGCTCCTACGAGCAGTACTTC	CASSQVDGVSSYEQYF
TRBD1	15	few	TRBV9	TRBJ1-1	TGTGCCAGCAGCGTAGACGGCCAGGGGGACGCTGAAGCTTTCTTT	CASSVDGQGDAEAFF
.	14	.	TRBV2	TRBJ2-7	TGTGCCAGCAGCATCCGGGGTCCGACGGCCGAGCAGTACTTC	CASSIRGPTAEQYF
TRBD2	16	.	TRBV5-5	TRBJ2-5	TGTGCCAGCAGCCTGGGGACTAGCGGGATTAGTACGCCCCAGTACTTC	CASSLGTSGISTPQYF
TRBD1	14	.	TRBV27	TRBJ2-7	TGTGCCAGCAGTTTAAACAGGGGGAATTACGAGCAGTACTTC	CASSLNRGNYEQYF
.	15	.	TRBV5-1	TRBJ2-3	TGCGCCAGCAGCTTGGCCGACACTAACACAGATACGCAGTATTTT	CASSLADTNTDTQYF
TRBD1	15	.	TRBV6-1	TRBJ1-5	TGTGCCAGCAGACGGGACAGATATAGCAATCAGCCCCAGCATTTT	CASRRDRYSNQPQHF
TRBD1	15	.	TRBV6-5	TRBJ2-2	TGTGCCAGCACCTTAGACAGGGGGAACACCGGGGAGCTGTTTTTT	CASTLDRGNTGELFF
TRBD2	16	.	TRBV5-1	TRBJ2-3	TGCGCCAGCAGCTTGGCTGCGGGAGGTACCGCAGATACGCAGTATTTT	CASSLAAGGTADTQYF
TRBD1	17	.	TRBV5-8	TRBJ2-2	TGTGCCAGCAGCTTCCCCCCCGGGACAGGGCACACCGGGGAGCTGTTTTTT	CASSFPPGTGHTGELFF
.	13	.	TRBV2	TRBJ1-1	TGTGCCAGCACCCCGGGGGGCAACACTGAAGCTTTCTTT	CASTPGGNTEAFF
.	16	.	TRBV18	TRBJ2-7	TGTGCCAGCTCCTCGCTCCAGGGACCCTTCTCCTACGAGCAGTACTTC	CASSSLQGPFSYEQYF
TRBD2	17	.	TRBV5-6	TRBJ2-5	TGTGCCAGCAGCTTGCGCCGGGGGGTCCCGCAGTTTGAGACCCAGTACTTC	CASSLRRGVPQFETQYF
TRBD1	16	.	TRBV28	TRBJ2-3	TGTGCCAGCTCATATAATGCAGGGGGAGTGCGAGATACGCAGTATTTT	CASSYNAGGVRDTQYF
TRBD2	15	once	TRBV9	TRBJ2-1	TGTGCCAGCAGCGTAGCGGGAGGCCCTAGGAATGAGCAGTTCTTC	CASSVAGGPRNEQFF
.	13	.	TRBV6-5	TRBJ2-3	TGTGCCAGCAGGGGTCAACACACAGATACGCAGTATTTT	CASRGQHTDTQYF
.	15	.	TRBV10-3	TRBJ2-5	TGTGCCATCAGTGAGATATGGGCCTCTCAGGAGACCCAGTACTTC	CAISEIWASQETQYF
TRBD2	19	.	TRBV6-1	TRBJ2-3	TGTGCCAGCAGTGAAAAGACTAGCGGGAGAAAAACCGGGGCAGATACGCAGTATTTT	CASSEKTSGRKTGADTQYF
TRBD1	15	.	TRBV7-3	TRBJ2-3	TGTGCCAGCAGCTTCGGGACAGGGGGAACAGATACGCAGTATTTT	CASSFGTGGTDTQYF
TRBD1	15	.	TRBV5-1	TRBJ2-7	TGCGCCAGCAGCCCGGGAGGACAGGGGCTCTACGAGCAGTACTTC	CASSPGGQGLYEQYF
TRBD2	14	.	TRBV6-1	TRBJ2-7	TGTGCCAGCAGTCAGCGGGAGGGCTATTACGAGCAGTACTTC	CASSQREGYYEQYF
TRBD2	15	few	TRBV6-1	TRBJ2-7	TGTGCCAGCAGTCCGACTAGCGGGAGCTCCTACGAGCAGTACTTC	CASSPTSGSSYEQYF